This TCR beta chain stems from a study of CD8+CD57+ T cells in acquired aplastic anemia. Findings of the study overall: Both patients and controls carried the same twenty-nine CD8+ CDR3 sequences.

Patients picked for sequencing had shown CD8+CD57+ cell expansion detected by flow cytometry. CDR1 is DFQATT and CDR2 is SNEGSKA in the germline V gene (reference sequence). The V gene lost 5 bases and the J gene lost 5 bases, with 18 bases spanning the gap. The CDR3 length is 14 residues. Genomic DNA was employed as the template in profiling TCR beta VDJ and CDR3. TCRdb fed the reads into MiXCR, producing one record per CDR3 protein. The sample holds some 170,000 distinct CDR3 sequences, 71% seen once. A word on this clonotype: What it binds is unknown.

The receptor was derived from a human donor with aplastic anemia. The chain couples TRBV20-1 to TRBJ2-5; D is possibly TRBD2 (5 bases). The sample taken for sequencing was sorted CD4+, CD8+, or CD8+CD57+ T cells (not recorded which) from PBMCs. For the CDR3, the DNA is TGCAGTGCTGCCCCGGGAAAAGGGTTGGAGACCCAGTACTTC. It yields the protein CSAAPGKGLETQYF.